This record covers a single TCR beta chain. The CDR3 spans 16 residues. The V gene end was trimmed by 3 bases and the J gene end by 7 bases; junction bases not matched to a gene: 11. The V gene's germline CDR1 is SGHNT and CDR2 YYREEE (reference sequence). This sample is part of a study of blood T cell repertoires in COVID-19. The wider study: Donors in the United States, Italy and Spain gave samples during acute or convalescent COVID-19. T cells, B-cell-depleted T cells, or PBMCs supplied cDNA or gDNA.

In the original workflow: Reference gene primer amplification gave estimated nucleated cell counts. Some clones are missing from TCRdb's copy, which holds only in-frame ones; the method was immunoSEQ multiplex PCR. The V and J calls and the clone size are those of that table, but D and trimming were determined from the DNA. The data contain roughly 60,000 clones, about 81% of them singletons. This chain uses TRBV5-4 with TRBJ2-5; TRBD2 matches 11 bases. Sequencing was done on a sample of peripheral blood. This TCR came from an elderly man with acute or convalescent COVID-19. CDR3 sequence reads: CASSSRLAGTVATQYF. The CDR3, as DNA: TGTGCCAGCAGCTCCCGACTAGCGGGGACCGTTGCGACCCAGTACTTC. Together with reference TRBV5-4 and TRBJ2-5, the CDR3 gives the full variable domain: ETGVTQSPTHLIKTRGQQVTLRCSSQSGHNTVSWYQQALGQGPQFIFQYYREEENGRGNFPPRFSGLQFPNYSSELNVNALELDDSALYLCASSSRLAGTVATQYFGPGTRLLVL.